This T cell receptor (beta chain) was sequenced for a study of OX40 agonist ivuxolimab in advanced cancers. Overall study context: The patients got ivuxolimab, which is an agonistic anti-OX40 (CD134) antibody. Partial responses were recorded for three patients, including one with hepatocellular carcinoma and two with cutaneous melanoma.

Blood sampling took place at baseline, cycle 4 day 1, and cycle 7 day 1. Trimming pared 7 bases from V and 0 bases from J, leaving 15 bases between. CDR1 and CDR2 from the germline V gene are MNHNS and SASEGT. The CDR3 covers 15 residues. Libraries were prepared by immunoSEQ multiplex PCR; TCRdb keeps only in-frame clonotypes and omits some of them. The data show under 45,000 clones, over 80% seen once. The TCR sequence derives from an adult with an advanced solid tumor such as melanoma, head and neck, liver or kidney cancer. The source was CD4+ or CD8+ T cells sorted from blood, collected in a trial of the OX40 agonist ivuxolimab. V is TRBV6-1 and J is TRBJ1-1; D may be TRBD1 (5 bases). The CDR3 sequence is CASILGMGVNTEAFF. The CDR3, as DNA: TGTGCCAGCATTCTCGGGATGGGGGTGAACACTGAAGCTTTCTTT.